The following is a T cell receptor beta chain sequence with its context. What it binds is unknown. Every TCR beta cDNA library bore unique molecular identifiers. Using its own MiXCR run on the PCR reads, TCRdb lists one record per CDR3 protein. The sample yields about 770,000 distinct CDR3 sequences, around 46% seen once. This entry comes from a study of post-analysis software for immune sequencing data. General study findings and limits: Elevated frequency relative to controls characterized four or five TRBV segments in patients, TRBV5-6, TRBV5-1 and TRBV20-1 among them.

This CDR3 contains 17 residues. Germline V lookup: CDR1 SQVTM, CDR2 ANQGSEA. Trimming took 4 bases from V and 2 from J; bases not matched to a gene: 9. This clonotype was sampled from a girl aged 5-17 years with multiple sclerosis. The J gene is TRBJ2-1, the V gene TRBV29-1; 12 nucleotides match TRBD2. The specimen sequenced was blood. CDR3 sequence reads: CSVVPTSGRSTYNEQFF. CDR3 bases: TGCAGCGTTGTCCCGACTAGCGGGAGATCTACCTACAATGAGCAGTTCTTC.